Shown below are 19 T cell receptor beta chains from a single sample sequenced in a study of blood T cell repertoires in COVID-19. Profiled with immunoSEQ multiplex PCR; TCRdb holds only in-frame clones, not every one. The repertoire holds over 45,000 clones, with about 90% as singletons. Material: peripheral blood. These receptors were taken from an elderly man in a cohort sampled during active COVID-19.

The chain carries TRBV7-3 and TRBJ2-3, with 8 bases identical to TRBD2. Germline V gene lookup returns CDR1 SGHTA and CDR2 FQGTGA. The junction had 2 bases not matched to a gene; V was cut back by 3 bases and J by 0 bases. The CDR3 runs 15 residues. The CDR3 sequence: CASSFSGDSTDTQYF. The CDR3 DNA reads TGTGCCAGCAGCTTTAGCGGGGATAGCACAGATACGCAGTATTTT.

The CDR3 loop reads CASTPLGQTNYGYTF. CDR3 DNA sequence: TGTGCCAGCACCCCCCTGGGACAGACTAACTATGGCTACACCTTC. V and J are TRBV27 and TRBJ1-2, with TRBD1 matching 7 bases. The germline gives CDR1 MNHEY, CDR2 SMNVEV (reference sequence). V was pared by 7 bases and J by 0 bases, with 8 bases of the junction left unmatched. The CDR3 is made up of 15 amino acids.

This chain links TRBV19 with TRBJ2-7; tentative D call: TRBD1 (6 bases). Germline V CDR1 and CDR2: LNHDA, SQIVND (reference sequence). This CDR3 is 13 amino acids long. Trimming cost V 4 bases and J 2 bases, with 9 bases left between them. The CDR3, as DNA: TGTGCCAGTAGTAGGGACATCACCTACGAGCAGTACTTC. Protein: CASSRDITYEQYF.

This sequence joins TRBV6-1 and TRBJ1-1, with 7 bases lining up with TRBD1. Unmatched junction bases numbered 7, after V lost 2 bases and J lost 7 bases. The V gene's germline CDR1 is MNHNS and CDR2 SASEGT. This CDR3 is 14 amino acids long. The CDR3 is CASSEKGGGDEAFF. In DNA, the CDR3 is TGTGCCAGCAGTGAAAAAGGGGGCGGTGATGAAGCTTTCTTT.

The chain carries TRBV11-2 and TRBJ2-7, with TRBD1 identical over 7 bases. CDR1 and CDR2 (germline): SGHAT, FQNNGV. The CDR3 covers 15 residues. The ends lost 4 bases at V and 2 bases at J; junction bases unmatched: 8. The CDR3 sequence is CASSSGQNVPYEQYF. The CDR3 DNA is TGTGCCAGCAGCTCGGGACAGAACGTTCCCTACGAGCAGTACTTC.

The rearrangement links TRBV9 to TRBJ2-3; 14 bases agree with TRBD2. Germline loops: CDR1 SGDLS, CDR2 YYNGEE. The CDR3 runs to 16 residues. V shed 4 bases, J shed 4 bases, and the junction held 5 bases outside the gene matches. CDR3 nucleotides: TGTGCCAGCAGCCCCGGGACTAGCGGGAGTTCAGATACGCAGTATTTT. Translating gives CASSPGTSGSSDTQYF.

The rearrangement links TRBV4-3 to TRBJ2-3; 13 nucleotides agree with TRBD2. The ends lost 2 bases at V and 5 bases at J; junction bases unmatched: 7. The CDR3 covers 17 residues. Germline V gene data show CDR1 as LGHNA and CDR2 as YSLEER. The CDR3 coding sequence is TGCGCCAGCAGCCAAACACGGACTAGCGGGGGATTAGATACGCAGTATTTT. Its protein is CASSQTRTSGGLDTQYF.

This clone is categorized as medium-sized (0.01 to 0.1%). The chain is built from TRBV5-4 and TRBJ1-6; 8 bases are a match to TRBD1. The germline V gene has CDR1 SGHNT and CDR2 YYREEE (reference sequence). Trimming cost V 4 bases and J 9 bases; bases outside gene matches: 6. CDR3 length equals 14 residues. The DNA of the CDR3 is TGTGCCAGCAGCCGCGACAGGGGAGTTTCACCCCTCCACTTT. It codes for CASSRDRGVSPLHF.

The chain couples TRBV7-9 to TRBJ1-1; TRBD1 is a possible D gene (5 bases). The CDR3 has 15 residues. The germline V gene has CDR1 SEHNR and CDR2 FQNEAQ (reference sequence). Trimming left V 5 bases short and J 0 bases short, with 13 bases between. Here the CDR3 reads CASSPMGGLNTEAFF. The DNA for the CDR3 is TGTGCCAGCAGCCCGATGGGGGGACTGAACACTGAAGCTTTCTTT.

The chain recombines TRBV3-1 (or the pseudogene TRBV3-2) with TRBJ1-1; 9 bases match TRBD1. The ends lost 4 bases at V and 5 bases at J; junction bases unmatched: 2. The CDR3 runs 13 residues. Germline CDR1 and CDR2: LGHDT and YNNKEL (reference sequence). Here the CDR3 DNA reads TGTGCCAGCAGCCGGACAGGGGAAACTGAAGCTTTCTTT. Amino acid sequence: CASSRTGETEAFF.

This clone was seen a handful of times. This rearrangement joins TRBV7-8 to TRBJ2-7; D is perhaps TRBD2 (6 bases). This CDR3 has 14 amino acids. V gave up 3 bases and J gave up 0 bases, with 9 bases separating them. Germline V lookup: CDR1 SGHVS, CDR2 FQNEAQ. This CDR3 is CASSFRRASYEQYF. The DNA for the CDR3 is TGTGCCAGCAGCTTCCGGAGGGCCTCCTACGAGCAGTACTTC.

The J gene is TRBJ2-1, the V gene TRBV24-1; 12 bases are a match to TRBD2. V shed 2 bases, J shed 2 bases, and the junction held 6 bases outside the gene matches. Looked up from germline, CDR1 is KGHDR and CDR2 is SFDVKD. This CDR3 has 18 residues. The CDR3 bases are TGTGCCACCAGTGATTCGGGACTAGCGGGCCCTACCTACAATGAGCAGTTCTTC. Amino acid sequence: CATSDSGLAGPTYNEQFF.

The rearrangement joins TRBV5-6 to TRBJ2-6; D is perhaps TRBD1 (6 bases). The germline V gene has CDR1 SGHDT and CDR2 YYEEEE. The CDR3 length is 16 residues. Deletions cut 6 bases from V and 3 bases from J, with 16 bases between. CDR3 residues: CASMGAGRSGANVLTF. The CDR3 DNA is TGTGCCAGCATGGGGGCGGGCCGCAGTGGGGCCAACGTCCTGACTTTC.

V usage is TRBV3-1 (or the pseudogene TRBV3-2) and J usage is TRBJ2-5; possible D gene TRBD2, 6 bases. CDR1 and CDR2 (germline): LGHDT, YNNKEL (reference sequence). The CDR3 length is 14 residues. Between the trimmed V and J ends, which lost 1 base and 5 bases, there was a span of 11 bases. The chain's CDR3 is CASSQAIGGETQYF. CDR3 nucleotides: TGTGCCAGCAGCCAAGCCATAGGAGGGGAGACCCAGTACTTC.

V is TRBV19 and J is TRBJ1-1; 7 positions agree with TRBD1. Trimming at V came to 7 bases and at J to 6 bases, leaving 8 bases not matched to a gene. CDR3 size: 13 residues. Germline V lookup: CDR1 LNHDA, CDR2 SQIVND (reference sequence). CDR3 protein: CASTSGGVAEAFF. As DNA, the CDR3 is TGTGCCAGTACCTCAGGGGGAGTAGCTGAAGCTTTCTTT.

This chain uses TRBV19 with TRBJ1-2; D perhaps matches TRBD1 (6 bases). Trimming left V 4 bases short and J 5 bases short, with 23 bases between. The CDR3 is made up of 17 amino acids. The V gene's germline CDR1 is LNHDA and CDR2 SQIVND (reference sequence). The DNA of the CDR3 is TGTGCCAGTAGTACAGAGGGGGGGTCGCCGGGGATTTATGGCTACACCTTC. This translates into CASSTEGGSPGIYGYTF.

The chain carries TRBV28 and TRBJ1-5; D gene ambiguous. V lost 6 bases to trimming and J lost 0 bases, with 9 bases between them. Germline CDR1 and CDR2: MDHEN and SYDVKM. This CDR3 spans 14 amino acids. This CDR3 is CASSRRNSNQPQHF. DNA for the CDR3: TGTGCCAGCAGCCGCAGAAATAGCAATCAGCCCCAGCATTTT.

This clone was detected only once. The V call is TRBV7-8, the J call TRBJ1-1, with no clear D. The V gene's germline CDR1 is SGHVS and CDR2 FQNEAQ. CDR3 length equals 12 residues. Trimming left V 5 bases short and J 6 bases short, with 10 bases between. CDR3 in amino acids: CASSLPGAEAFF. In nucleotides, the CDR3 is TGTGCCAGCAGCCTCCCCGGGGCTGAAGCTTTCTTT.

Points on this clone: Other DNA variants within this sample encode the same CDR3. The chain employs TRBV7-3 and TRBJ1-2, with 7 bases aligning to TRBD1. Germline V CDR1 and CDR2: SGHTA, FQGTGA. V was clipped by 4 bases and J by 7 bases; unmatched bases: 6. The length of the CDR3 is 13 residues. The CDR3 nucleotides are TGTGCCAGCAGCTCCGACAGGGATAGTGGCTACACCTTC. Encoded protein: CASSSDRDSGYTF. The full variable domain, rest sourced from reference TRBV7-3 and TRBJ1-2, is GAGVSQTPSNKVTEKGKYVELRCDPISGHTALYWYRQSLGQGPEFLIYFQGTGAADDSGLPNDRFFAVRPEGSVSTLKIQRTERGDSAVYLCASSSDRDSGYTFGSGTRLTVV.